The source of this TCR beta chain is a study of CD8+ T cells in alopecia areata. This clone has more than one count but fewer than ten. It was cDNA, reverse transcribed from extracted RNA, that served as the sequencing template. TCRdb's table, derived via immunoSEQ multiplex PCR, lists solely in-frame clones and lacks some. The sample lists some 160,000 clones; around two thirds were seen once. V was shortened by 1 base and J by 1 base, with 2 bases between the two germline ends. The germline gives CDR1 MGHRA, CDR2 YSYEKL. The CDR3 has 12 residues. Sequenced material: CD8+ T cells sorted from blood. The chain couples TRBV4-1 to TRBJ2-7; D unresolved. This clonotype was sampled from a human donor in good health. The CDR3 is CASSQGSYEQYF. In nucleotides, the CDR3 is TGCGCCAGCAGCCAAGGTTCCTACGAGCAGTACTTC.